This T cell receptor (beta chain) emerged from a study of blood T cell repertoires in COVID-19 (dated by TCRdb to between 2020 and 2021). In the study overall: The collaborator samples originated in the United States, Italy and Spain and spanned the acute and convalescent phases of COVID-19. Where available, HLA class I and class II types were obtained from metadata supplied by the sample provider rather than from assay-based typing. The sample metadata nearly always contained a de-identified subject ID, COVID-19 status, age in years and sex. The dataset comprised deeply sampled blood TCRbeta repertoires from subjects exposed to, actively infected with, or recovered from COVID-19. The material from the prospective study consisted of cDNA or gDNA derived from T cells, B-cell-depleted T cells, or PBMCs. Samples came from the ongoing ImmuneRACE study (first 160 participants) plus 1,254 subjects from 6 global collaborators. A freely available public database, intended as a resource for researchers studying the immune response to SARS-CoV-2, is where the repertoires were released. The paper as a whole reports these results and caveats: Clinical and demographic metadata were provided uncurated, with the amount varying by source and participant.

Trimming takes 2 bases from V and 2 bases from J, and the germline ends sit 6 bases apart. CDR1 SGHTA and CDR2 FQGNSA were looked up in the germline V gene. The CDR3, cysteine through phenylalanine, is 14 amino acids long. Left in the record is the CDR3 DNA by itself, 42 bases read in frame from the first base. For this clone: No antigen is known for it. No much larger clone is present one base from it, and per-base qualities are unavailable.

TCRbeta CDR3 regions were amplified from genomic DNA using the immunoSEQ Assay, a bias-controlled multiplex PCR. Per the source publication's procedure: The number of nucleated cells in each sample was estimated from the amplification of reference gene primers within the assay. To quantify the absolute abundance of each unique TCRbeta CDR3 rearrangement, sequence reads were collapsed and filtered. Productive Simpson clonality was computed per sample as the square root of Simpson's diversity index over productive rearrangements. TCRdb carries this immuneACCESS record with in-frame sequences only. Its versions omit some clonotypes, under half of them owing to an unresolved V gene in the studies checked, with the rest unexplained. V, J and clone size derive from that table, while D and trimming were established from the DNA sequence. The sample records about 220,000 clones, about four fifths of which are singletons. About 3.2% of the sample comes from the top ten.

Participants in the prospective study were enrolled through a virtual design, were aged about 18 to 100 years, and lived in 24 United States geographic areas. In the prospective study, participants were assigned to cohorts based on the clinical history participants reported in a screening survey and a study questionnaire. Recovered participants in ImmuneRACE Cohort 3 were defined as having two consecutive negative NP/OP PCR tests, clearance from a healthcare professional, or resolution of symptoms. In the prospective study, whole blood, serum and a nasopharyngeal or oropharyngeal swab were collected from each participant by mobile phlebotomists. Additional blood draws and questionnaires over an approximately two-month period could optionally be provided by prospective study participants. Before DNA extraction, prospective study blood samples were shipped either frozen or at room temperature.

Rearrangement joined TRBV7-2 to TRBJ1-4, with the D gene call left open. This receptor was identified in a woman aged 55-69 years who had recovered from COVID-19. The sample consisted of PBMCs or T cells enriched from blood (not recorded which). The bases read TGTGCCAGCAGCTTAATGAGGACTAATGAAAAACTGTTTTTT. Translated, it reads CASSLMRTNEKLFF.